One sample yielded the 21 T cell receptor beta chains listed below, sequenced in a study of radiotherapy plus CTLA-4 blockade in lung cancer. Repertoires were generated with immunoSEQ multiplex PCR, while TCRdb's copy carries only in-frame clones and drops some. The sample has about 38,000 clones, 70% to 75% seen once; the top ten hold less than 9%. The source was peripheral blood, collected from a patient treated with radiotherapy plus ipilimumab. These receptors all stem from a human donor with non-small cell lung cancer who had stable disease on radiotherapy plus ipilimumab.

The CDR3 loop reads CASSYDRWGSIQYF. The DNA of the CDR3 is TGTGCCAGCAGTTATGACAGGTGGGGGAGCATTCAGTACTTC. The chain recombines TRBV27 with TRBJ2-4; maybe TRBD1 (6 bases). Looked up from germline, CDR1 is MNHEY and CDR2 is SMNVEV (reference sequence). The CDR3 consists of 14 residues. Trimming left V 4 bases short and J 9 bases short, with 16 bases between.

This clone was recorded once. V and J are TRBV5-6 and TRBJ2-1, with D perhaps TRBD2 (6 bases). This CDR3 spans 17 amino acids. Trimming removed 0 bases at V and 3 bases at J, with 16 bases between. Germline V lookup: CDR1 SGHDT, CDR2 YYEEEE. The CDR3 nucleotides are TGTGCCAGCAGCTTGGTTGGGAGGTCAGGGAACTACAATGAGCAGTTCTTC. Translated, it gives CASSLVGRSGNYNEQFF.

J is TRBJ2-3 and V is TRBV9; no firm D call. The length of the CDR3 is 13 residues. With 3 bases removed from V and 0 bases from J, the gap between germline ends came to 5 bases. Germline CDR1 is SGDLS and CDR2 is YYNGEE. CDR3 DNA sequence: TGTGCCAGCAGCGCAGTTAGCACAGATACGCAGTATTTT. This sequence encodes CASSAVSTDTQYF.

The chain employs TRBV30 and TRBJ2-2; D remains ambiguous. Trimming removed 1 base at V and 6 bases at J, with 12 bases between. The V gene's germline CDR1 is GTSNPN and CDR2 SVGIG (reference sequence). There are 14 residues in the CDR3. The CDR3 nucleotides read TGTGCCTGGAGTGCTCACGAAGAGGCCGGGGAGCTGTTTTTT. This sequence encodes CAWSAHEEAGELFF.

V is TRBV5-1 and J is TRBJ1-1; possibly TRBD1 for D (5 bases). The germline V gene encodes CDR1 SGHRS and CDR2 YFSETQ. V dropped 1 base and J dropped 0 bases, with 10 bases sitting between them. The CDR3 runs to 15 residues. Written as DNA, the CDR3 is TGCGCCAGCAGCTTGACAGGTTCCATGAACACTGAAGCTTTCTTT. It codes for CASSLTGSMNTEAFF. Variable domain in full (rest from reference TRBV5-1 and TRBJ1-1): KAGVTQTPRYLIKTRGQQVTLSCSPISGHRSVSWYQQTPGQGLQFLFEYFSETQRNKGNFPGRFSGRQFSNSRSEMNVSTLELGDSALYLCASSLTGSMNTEAFFGQGTRLTVV.

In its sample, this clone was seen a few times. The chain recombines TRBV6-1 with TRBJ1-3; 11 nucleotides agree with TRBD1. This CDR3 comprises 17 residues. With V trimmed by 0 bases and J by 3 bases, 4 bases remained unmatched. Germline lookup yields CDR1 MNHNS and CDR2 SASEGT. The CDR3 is CASSEAGQGAGGNTIYF. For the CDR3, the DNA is TGTGCCAGCAGTGAAGCCGGACAGGGGGCAGGTGGAAACACCATATATTTT.

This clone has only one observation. The CDR3 protein is CASSSIGSYEQYV. DNA for the CDR3: TGTGCCAGCAGTTCTATAGGGTCCTACGAGCAGTACGTC. The chain recombines TRBV28 with TRBJ2-7; D is ambiguous. V dropped 4 bases and J dropped 1 base, with 8 bases sitting between them. Germline values: CDR1 MDHEN, CDR2 SYDVKM. The CDR3 totals 13 residues.

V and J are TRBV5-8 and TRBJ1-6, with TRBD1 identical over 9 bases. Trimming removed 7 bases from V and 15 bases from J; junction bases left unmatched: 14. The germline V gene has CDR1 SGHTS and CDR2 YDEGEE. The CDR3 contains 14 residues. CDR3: CASRPRDREYLLHF. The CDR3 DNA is TGTGCCAGCCGACCCCGGGACAGGGAGTATCTCCTCCACTTT. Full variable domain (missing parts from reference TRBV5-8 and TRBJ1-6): EAGVTQSPTHLIKTRGQQATLRCSPISGHTSVYWYQQALGLGLQFLLWYDEGEERNRGNFPPRFSGRQFPNYSSELNVNALELEDSALYLCASRPRDREYLLHFGNGTRLTVT.

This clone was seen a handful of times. The CDR3 bases are TGTGCTAGTGGGAGGGACAGGTCGAACACCGGGGAGCTGTTTTTT. Amino acid sequence: CASGRDRSNTGELFF. The rearrangement uses TRBV12-5 and TRBJ2-2; 8 positions agree with TRBD1. Losses at the gene ends were 6 bases for V and 0 bases for J; bases not matched to a gene: 3. The CDR3 is 15 residues long. Germline V lookup: CDR1 LGHNT, CDR2 FRNRAP.

The CDR3 nucleotides are TGTGCCAGCAGTGAAGCGACAGGGGAGGAAGAAAAACTGTTTTTT. It encodes CASSEATGEEEKLFF. The chain links TRBV6-9 to TRBJ1-4, with 8 bases fitting TRBD1. In germline, CDR1 is MNHGY, CDR2 SVAAGI. With 5 bases clipped from V and 8 bases from J, the junction kept 10 bases outside the gene matches. There are 15 residues in the CDR3.

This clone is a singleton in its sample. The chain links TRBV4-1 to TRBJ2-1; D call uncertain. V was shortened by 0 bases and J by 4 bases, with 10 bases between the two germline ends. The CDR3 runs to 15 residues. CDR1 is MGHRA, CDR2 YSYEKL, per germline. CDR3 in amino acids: CASSQDRTQYNEQFF. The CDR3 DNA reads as TGCGCCAGCAGCCAAGATAGGACGCAATACAATGAGCAGTTCTTC.

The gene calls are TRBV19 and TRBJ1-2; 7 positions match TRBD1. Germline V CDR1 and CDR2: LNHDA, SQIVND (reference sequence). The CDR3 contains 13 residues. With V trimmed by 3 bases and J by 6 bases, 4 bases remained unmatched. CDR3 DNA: TGTGCCAGTAGTATGAAGGGGGCGGATGGCTACACCTTC. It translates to CASSMKGADGYTF.

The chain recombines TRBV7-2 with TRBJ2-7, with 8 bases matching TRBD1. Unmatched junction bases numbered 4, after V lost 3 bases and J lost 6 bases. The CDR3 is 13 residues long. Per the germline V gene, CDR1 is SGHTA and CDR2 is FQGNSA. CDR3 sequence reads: CASSLGDRREQYF. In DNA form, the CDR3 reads TGTGCCAGCAGCTTGGGGGACAGGCGCGAGCAGTACTTC.

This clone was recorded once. In DNA form, the CDR3 reads TGCGCCAGCAGCTTTGACAGAAGCACAGATACGCAGTATTTT. Protein: CASSFDRSTDTQYF. This chain joins TRBV5-1 and TRBJ2-3; D might be TRBD1 (5 bases). This CDR3 has 14 amino acids. Per the germline V gene, CDR1 is SGHRS and CDR2 is YFSETQ. The ends were cut back, 2 bases at V and 0 bases at J, with 7 bases in the middle.

CDR3: CASSGGATGKLSTDTQYF. The CDR3 nucleotides are TGCGCCAGCAGTGGGGGGGCCACAGGGAAGCTAAGCACAGATACGCAGTATTTT. The chain has TRBV10-1 and TRBJ2-3, with D perhaps being TRBD1 or TRBD2 (6 bases each). Germline loops: CDR1 WNHNN, CDR2 SYGVQD (reference sequence). The CDR3 has 18 residues. V was clipped by 4 bases and J by 0 bases, with 20 bases between them.

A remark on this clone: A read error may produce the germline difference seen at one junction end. This CDR3 is CASSEPTEGNRPQHF. CDR3 coding DNA: TGTGCCAGCAGTGAGCCTACGGAGGGGAATCGGCCCCAGCATTTT. V gene TRBV6-1 combines with J gene TRBJ1-5, with D perhaps matching TRBD1 (5 bases). Per germline, CDR1 MNHNS and CDR2 SASEGT. The CDR3 totals 15 residues.

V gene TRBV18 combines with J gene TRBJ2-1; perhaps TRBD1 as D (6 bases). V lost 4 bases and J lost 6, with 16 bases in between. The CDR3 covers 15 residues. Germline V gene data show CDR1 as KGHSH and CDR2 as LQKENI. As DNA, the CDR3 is TGTGCCAGCTCACGGGTACAGGGTTCGCGCAATGAGCAGTTCTTC. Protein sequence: CASSRVQGSRNEQFF.

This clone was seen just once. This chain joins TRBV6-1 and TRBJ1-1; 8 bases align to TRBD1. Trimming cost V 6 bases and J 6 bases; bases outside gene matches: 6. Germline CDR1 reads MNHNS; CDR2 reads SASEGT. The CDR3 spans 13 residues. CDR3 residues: CASRETGAAEAFF. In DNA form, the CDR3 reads TGTGCCAGCAGGGAGACAGGGGCGGCTGAAGCTTTCTTT.

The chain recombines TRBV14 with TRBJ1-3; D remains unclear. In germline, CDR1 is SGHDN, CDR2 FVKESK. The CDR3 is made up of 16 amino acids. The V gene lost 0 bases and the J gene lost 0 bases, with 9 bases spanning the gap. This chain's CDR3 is CASSQDRLLSGNTIYF. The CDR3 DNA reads TGTGCCAGCAGCCAAGATAGACTGCTCTCTGGAAACACCATATATTTT.

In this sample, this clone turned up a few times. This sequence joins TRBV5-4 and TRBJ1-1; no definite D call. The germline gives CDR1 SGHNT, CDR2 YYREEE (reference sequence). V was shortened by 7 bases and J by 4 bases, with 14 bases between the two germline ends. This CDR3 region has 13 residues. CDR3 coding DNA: TGTGCCAGCGACCTGGCAATTGGCACTGAAGCTTTCTTT. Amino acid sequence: CASDLAIGTEAFF.

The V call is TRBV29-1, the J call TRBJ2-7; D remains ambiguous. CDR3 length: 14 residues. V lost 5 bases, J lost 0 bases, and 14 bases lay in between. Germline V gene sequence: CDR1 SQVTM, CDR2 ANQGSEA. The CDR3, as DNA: TGCAGCGTTTGGTCCACAACGAGCTCCTACGAGCAGTACGTC. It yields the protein CSVWSTTSSYEQYV.